What follows are 23 T cell receptor beta chains derived from one specimen sequenced in a study of CD8 T cells in ankylosing spondylitis. Findings of the study overall: In ankylosing spondylitis blood, a motif of about eight highly homologous TCR beta variants appeared characteristic.

No antigen is known for these receptors. In TCRdb, the 5' RACE reads were re-called with MiXCR into one record per CDR3 protein. The sample holds 300,000 to 400,000 distinct CDR3 sequences, around 20% seen once. Sequencing input: blood, either unsorted or a sorted T cell fraction (not recorded which). The receptor source for this set is a male donor with ankylosing spondylitis.

In this sample, this clonotype turned up a few times. V usage is TRBV20-1 and J usage is TRBJ1-3; D unresolved. The CDR3 is 13 residues long. CDR1 is DFQATT and CDR2 is SNEGSKA in the germline V gene (reference sequence). With 3 bases removed from V and 0 bases from J, the gap between germline ends came to 6 bases. The CDR3 sequence is CSASGSSGNTIYF. The CDR3 DNA follows: TGCAGTGCTAGCGGGAGCTCTGGAAACACCATATATTTT.

This clonotype was seen many times. The chain links TRBV20-1 to TRBJ1-1; tentatively, D is TRBD1 (6 bases). The CDR3 is made up of 14 amino acids. Germline V CDR1 and CDR2: DFQATT, SNEGSKA (reference sequence). The V gene lost 4 bases and the J gene lost 4 bases, with 16 bases spanning the gap. The CDR3 DNA follows: TGCAGTGCTATGCAACAGGGCCGAAGCACTGAAGCTTTCTTT. This codes for CSAMQQGRSTEAFF.

This clonotype has at least ten counts. The chain uses TRBV12-3 or TRBV12-4 and TRBJ1-1, with D unclear. V gave up 5 bases and J gave up 0 bases, with 16 bases separating them. The length of the CDR3 is 16 residues. DNA for the CDR3: TGTGCCAGCAGTCGGTTACAGATGGGGTTGAACACTGAAGCTTTCTTT. Translating it yields CASSRLQMGLNTEAFF.

This clonotype turned up a few times. The rearrangement joins TRBV24-1 to TRBJ1-5, with 11 bases lining up with TRBD1. The CDR3 is 16 residues long. With V trimmed by 4 bases and J by 6 bases, 7 bases remained unmatched. Looked up from germline, CDR1 is KGHDR and CDR2 is SFDVKD. In DNA form, the CDR3 reads TGTGCCACCAGTGAGGCCGGGACAGGGGGTATTCAGCCCCAGCATTTT. Its translation: CATSEAGTGGIQPQHF.

V is TRBV4-1 and J is TRBJ2-3; the D gene is possibly TRBD2 (5 bases). Germline-derived CDR1 and CDR2 are MGHRA and YSYEKL. Trimming removed 2 bases from V and 9 bases from J, with 12 bases in between. The CDR3 covers 13 residues. The CDR3 sequence: CASSQPGLGTQYF. The CDR3 DNA reads TGCGCCAGCAGCCAACCGGGGTTGGGGACGCAGTATTTT.

There are many counts of this clonotype. The gene calls are TRBV5-6 and TRBJ2-1, with D hard to call. V lost 5 bases and J 9 bases, leaving 21 bases between the germline ends. Germline values: CDR1 SGHDT, CDR2 YYEEEE. The CDR3 length is 15 residues. As DNA, the CDR3 is TGTGCCAGCAGGTCCTTTGGTAACTTCATCGGTGAGCAGTTCTTC. This codes for CASRSFGNFIGEQFF.

The chain is built from TRBV23-1 and TRBJ1-1, with 7 bases that match TRBD1. TRBV23-1 is flagged as an ORF with uncertain function. CDR3 length equals 17 residues. V gave up 2 bases and J gave up 3 bases; unmatched junction bases: 12. The DNA of the CDR3 is TGCGCCAGCAGTCAAAGGGGCCACAGGGGTGGAGACACTGAAGCTTTCTTT. Translation gives CASSQRGHRGGDTEAFF.

The genes are TRBV3-1 and TRBJ2-7, with 7 bases that match TRBD1. Germline lookup yields CDR1 LGHDT and CDR2 YNNKEL (reference sequence). The V segment lost 3 bases and the J segment 2 bases; nucleotides outside the gene matches: 7. This CDR3 has 15 residues. In DNA form, the CDR3 reads TGTGCCAGCAGCCAGGGATTTGGACAGGCCTACGAGCAGTACTTC. This sequence encodes CASSQGFGQAYEQYF.

J is TRBJ1-1 and V is TRBV5-1; D remains unclear. V lost 0 bases and J lost 3, with 6 bases in between. The CDR3 loop spans 13 amino acids. Germline V lookup: CDR1 SGHRS, CDR2 YFSETQ. The CDR3 sequence: CASSLDPHTEAFF. The CDR3 nucleotides read TGCGCCAGCAGCTTGGATCCCCACACTGAAGCTTTCTTT.

This clonotype was found a few times. This chain connects TRBV27 to TRBJ2-2; TRBD1 matches at 10 bases. Trimming at V came to 2 bases and at J to 4 bases, leaving 1 base not matched to a gene. Germline-derived CDR1 and CDR2 are MNHEY and SMNVEV (reference sequence). CDR3 length: 15 residues. The DNA of the CDR3 is TGTGCCAGCAGTTTAGACAGGGGGCCCACCGGGGAGCTGTTTTTT. It encodes CASSLDRGPTGELFF.

This chain links TRBV4-1 with TRBJ1-3; no reliable D call. From germline, CDR1 is MGHRA and CDR2 YSYEKL. The CDR3 contains 16 residues. V dropped 0 bases and J dropped 0 bases, with 9 bases sitting between them. The DNA of the CDR3 is TGCGCCAGCAGCCAAGATCTCGCTCGCTCTGGAAACACCATATATTTT. Amino acid sequence: CASSQDLARSGNTIYF.

This chain uses TRBV19 with TRBJ2-7, with 7 bases identical to TRBD2. Trimming cost V 6 bases and J 0 bases; bases outside gene matches: 5. This CDR3 is built from 14 residues. CDR1 is LNHDA and CDR2 is SQIVND in the germline V gene (reference sequence). The DNA for the CDR3 is TGTGCCAGTAGGCGGGAGACGATCTCCTACGAGCAGTACTTC. Its translation: CASRRETISYEQYF.

The chain couples TRBV27 to TRBJ1-6; D remains ambiguous. Trimming took off 7 bases at V and 10 bases at J, with 23 bases between the two ends. Germline V gene data show CDR1 as MNHEY and CDR2 as SMNVEV (reference sequence). CDR3 size: 16 residues. In DNA form, the CDR3 reads TGTGCCAGCAATCCCCGATGGGGAGATATATCCTCACCCCTCCACTTT. Protein product: CASNPRWGDISSPLHF.

V gene TRBV12-3 or TRBV12-4 combines with J gene TRBJ2-3; unclear D gene. The CDR3 covers 16 residues. V dropped 1 base and J dropped 0 bases, with 11 bases sitting between them. The CDR3 spells CASSLVRPPSTDTQYF. As DNA, the CDR3 is TGTGCCAGCAGTTTAGTTCGGCCACCGAGCACAGATACGCAGTATTTT.

V is TRBV10-3 and J is TRBJ2-7, with TRBD2 matching over 8 bases. V gave up 0 bases and J gave up 0 bases; unmatched junction bases: 7. The CDR3 is 17 residues long. CDR1 is ENHRY and CDR2 is SYGVKD in the germline V gene. CDR3 region: CAISESKGGRPSYEQYF. In DNA, the CDR3 is TGTGCCATCAGTGAGTCGAAGGGCGGGAGGCCCTCCTACGAGCAGTACTTC.

The chain uses TRBV25-1 and TRBJ2-1; D call uncertain. Trimming removed 1 base from V and 0 bases from J, with 7 bases in between. The CDR3 is made up of 15 amino acids. The V gene's germline CDR1 is MGHDK and CDR2 SYGVNS. Written as DNA, the CDR3 is TGTGCCAGCAGTGAATGGGGTGGCTCCTACAATGAGCAGTTCTTC. Translating gives CASSEWGGSYNEQFF.

CDR3 protein: CASSFRPGAESYEQYF. CDR3 DNA sequence: TGCGCCAGCAGCTTTCGACCGGGGGCGGAGAGCTACGAGCAGTACTTC. The chain couples TRBV5-1 to TRBJ2-7; perhaps D is TRBD1 or TRBD2 (6 bases each). CDR3 length: 16 residues. Germline CDR1 and CDR2: SGHRS and YFSETQ. V shed 2 bases and J shed 3 bases, with 18 bases lying between them.

The V gene is TRBV3-1, the J gene TRBJ2-7, with D perhaps being TRBD1 or TRBD2 (5 bases each). Trimming pared 3 bases from V and 6 bases from J, leaving 18 bases between. The CDR3 is made up of 15 amino acids. Germline loops: CDR1 LGHDT, CDR2 YNNKEL (reference sequence). The CDR3 region is CASSHPGTTPLEQYF. The CDR3 DNA follows: TGTGCCAGCAGCCACCCCGGGACCACCCCCCTCGAGCAGTACTTC.

This clonotype was observed a few times. The V gene is TRBV10-3, the J gene TRBJ2-7, with 11 bases lining up with TRBD1. The CDR3 has 16 amino acids. Unmatched junction bases numbered 10, after V lost 2 bases and J lost 7 bases. CDR1 and CDR2 (germline): ENHRY, SYGVKD. The CDR3 region has the DNA TGTGCCATCAGTGAGCTATCCCCGGGACAGGGGGGGGAGCAGTACTTC. Its protein is CAISELSPGQGGEQYF.

This clonotype was counted only a few times. The chain links TRBV5-1 to TRBJ1-1, with a possible D match to TRBD1 (6 bases). The germline V and J ends were trimmed by 0 bases and 2 bases, with 8 bases remaining between them. CDR1 SGHRS and CDR2 YFSETQ come from the germline V gene. The CDR3 is made up of 14 amino acids. In DNA, the CDR3 is TGCGCCAGCAGCTTGGGGGACACCAACACTGAAGCTTTCTTT. Residues: CASSLGDTNTEAFF.

This clonotype has only a few counts. This chain uses TRBV4-1 with TRBJ2-1; TRBD2 aligns across 10 bases. V was pared by 0 bases and J by 5 bases, with 4 bases of the junction left unmatched. CDR1 and CDR2 from the germline V gene are MGHRA and YSYEKL. This CDR3 is built from 16 residues. In nucleotides, the CDR3 is TGCGCCAGCAGCCAAGACGGGACTAGCGCTGACAATGAGCAGTTCTTC. It codes for CASSQDGTSADNEQFF.

The V call is TRBV28, the J call TRBJ2-6; D is possibly TRBD1 (5 bases). Germline V lookup: CDR1 MDHEN, CDR2 SYDVKM. The CDR3 covers 15 residues. Trimming shortened V by 6 bases and J by 0 bases, and 9 bases separated the two germline ends. CDR3 residues: CASRTGTSGANVLTF. The CDR3 nucleotides read TGTGCCAGCAGAACAGGAACCTCTGGGGCCAACGTCCTGACTTTC.

This clonotype occurred a few times. The chain couples TRBV25-1 to TRBJ1-2; D gene unclear. Trimming pared 3 bases from V and 4 bases from J, leaving 9 bases between. The CDR3 sequence is 13 residues long. Per germline, CDR1 MGHDK and CDR2 SYGVNS. This CDR3 reads CASSDRDPYGYTF. Written as DNA, the CDR3 is TGTGCCAGCAGTGACCGAGACCCCTATGGCTACACCTTC.